This T cell receptor (beta chain) emerged from a study of blood T cell repertoires in COVID-19. This clone was picked up one time. The CDR3 consists of 13 residues. J lost 8 bases, V lost 8 bases, and 7 bases had no gene match. Germline V gene sequence: CDR1 MNHEY, CDR2 SMNVEV (reference sequence). Clones were read by immunoSEQ multiplex PCR, and TCRdb kept only the in-frame ones, dropping some. The sample lists some 400,000 clones, 80% to 90% occurring once. The sequenced material came from peripheral blood. The source of this sequence is a woman in her fifties or sixties with COVID-19, enrolled during active disease. The chain couples TRBV27 to TRBJ1-2; TRBD1 matches at 11 bases. CDR3 coding DNA: TGTGCCAGCTCGGACAGGGGGCTTAGCGGCTACACCTTC. Translation: CASSDRGLSGYTF.